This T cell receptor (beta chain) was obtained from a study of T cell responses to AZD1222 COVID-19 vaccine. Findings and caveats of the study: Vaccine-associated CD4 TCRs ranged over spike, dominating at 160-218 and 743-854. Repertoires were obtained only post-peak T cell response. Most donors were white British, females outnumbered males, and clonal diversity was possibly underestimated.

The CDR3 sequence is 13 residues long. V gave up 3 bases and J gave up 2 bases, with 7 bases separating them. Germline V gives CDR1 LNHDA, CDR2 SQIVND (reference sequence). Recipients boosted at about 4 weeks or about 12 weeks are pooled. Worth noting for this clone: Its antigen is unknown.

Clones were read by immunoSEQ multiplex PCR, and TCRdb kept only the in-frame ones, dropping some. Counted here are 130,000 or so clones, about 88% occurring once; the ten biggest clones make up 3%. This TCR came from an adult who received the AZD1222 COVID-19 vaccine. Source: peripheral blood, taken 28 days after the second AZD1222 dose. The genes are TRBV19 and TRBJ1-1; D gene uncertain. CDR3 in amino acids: CASSMDLNTEAFF. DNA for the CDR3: TGTGCCAGTAGTATGGACCTCAACACTGAAGCTTTCTTT.